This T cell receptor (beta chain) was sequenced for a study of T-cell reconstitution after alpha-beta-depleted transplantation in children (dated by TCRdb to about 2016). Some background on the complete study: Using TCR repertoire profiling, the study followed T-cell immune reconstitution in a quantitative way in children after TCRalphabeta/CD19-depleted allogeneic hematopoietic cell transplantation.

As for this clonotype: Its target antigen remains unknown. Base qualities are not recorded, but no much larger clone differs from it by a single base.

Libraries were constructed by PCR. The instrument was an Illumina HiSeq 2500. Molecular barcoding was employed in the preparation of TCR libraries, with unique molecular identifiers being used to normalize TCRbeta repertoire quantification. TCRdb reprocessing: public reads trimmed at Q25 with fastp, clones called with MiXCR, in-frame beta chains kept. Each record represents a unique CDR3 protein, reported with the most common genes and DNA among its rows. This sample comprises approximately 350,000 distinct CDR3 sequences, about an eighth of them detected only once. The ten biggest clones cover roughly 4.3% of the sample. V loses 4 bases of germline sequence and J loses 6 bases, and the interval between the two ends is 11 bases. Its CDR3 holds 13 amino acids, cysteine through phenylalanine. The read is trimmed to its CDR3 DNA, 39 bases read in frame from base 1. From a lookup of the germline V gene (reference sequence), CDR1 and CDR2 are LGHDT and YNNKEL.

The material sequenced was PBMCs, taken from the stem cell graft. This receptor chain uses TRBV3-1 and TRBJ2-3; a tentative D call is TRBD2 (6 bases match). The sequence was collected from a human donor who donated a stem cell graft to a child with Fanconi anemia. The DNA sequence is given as TGTGCCAGCAGCCCCACAAGCGGGGATACGCAGTATTTT. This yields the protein CASSPTSGDTQYF.